One and the same sample provided the 16 T cell receptor beta chains below, sequenced in a study of blood T cell repertoires in COVID-19 (dated by TCRdb to about 2020). Library preparation employed the immunoSEQ multiplex PCR assay. TCRdb holds this immuneACCESS table with in-frame rearrangements only. Some clones are missing; in checked studies, unresolved V genes explain under half, and the rest has no known cause. The sample includes 400,000 to 550,000 clones, with nearly 90% observed a single time. Under 2% of the sample goes to the ten largest clones. Sequenced material: PBMCs or T cells enriched from blood (not recorded which). These receptors were taken from a woman between 18 and 30 years old with acute COVID-19.

The table lists this clone with a count of one. The rearrangement links TRBV12-3 or TRBV12-4 to TRBJ1-2, with TRBD1 as a possible D gene (6 bases). V dropped 6 bases and J dropped 6 bases, with 14 bases sitting between them. The length of the CDR3 is 13 residues. The CDR3 reads CASSDAGANGYTF. The CDR3 nucleotides read TGTGCCAGCAGCGATGCAGGGGCGAATGGCTACACCTTC.

The chain couples TRBV28 to TRBJ1-2; 8 bases are a match to TRBD1. Trimming removed 1 base from V and 5 bases from J; junction bases left unmatched: 3. The germline gives CDR1 MDHEN, CDR2 SYDVKM. The CDR3 consists of 14 residues. The CDR3 is CASSLFGTGYGYTF. Here the CDR3 DNA reads TGTGCCAGCAGTTTATTCGGGACAGGTTATGGCTACACCTTC.

This chain connects TRBV13 to TRBJ1-6; the D gene is possibly TRBD1 (6 bases). The CDR3 has 16 residues. Germline values: CDR1 PRHDT, CDR2 FYEKMQ (reference sequence). Trimming took off 5 bases at V and 7 bases at J, with 18 bases between the two ends. CDR3 nucleotides: TGTGCCAGCAGCACTCGGCGGACAGCACTAAATTCACCCCTCCACTTT. It codes for CASSTRRTALNSPLHF.

J is TRBJ2-3 and V is TRBV18; 9 bases agree with TRBD1. V gave up 8 bases and J gave up 4 bases; unmatched junction bases: 10. CDR1 is KGHSH and CDR2 is LQKENI in the germline V gene. The CDR3 is made up of 15 amino acids. CDR3 in DNA: TGTGCCAGCACCTTGACAGGGGGAATCGCAGATACGCAGTATTTT. It is translated as CASTLTGGIADTQYF.

This clone was observed a handful of times. The chain joins TRBV5-1 to TRBJ1-2; D gene ambiguous. V was shortened by 0 bases and J by 0 bases, with 6 bases between the two germline ends. Germline V lookup: CDR1 SGHRS, CDR2 YFSETQ. The CDR3 spans 14 residues. CDR3 in amino acids: CASSLEPPNYGYTF. The CDR3 bases are TGCGCCAGCAGCTTGGAGCCCCCTAACTATGGCTACACCTTC. The variable domain in full, with the rest retrieved from reference TRBV5-1 and TRBJ1-2, is KAGVTQTPRYLIKTRGQQVTLSCSPISGHRSVSWYQQTPGQGLQFLFEYFSETQRNKGNFPGRFSGRQFSNSRSEMNVSTLELGDSALYLCASSLEPPNYGYTFGSGTRLTVV.

The V and J genes are TRBV7-2 and TRBJ2-2, with D unclear. CDR1 is SGHTA, CDR2 FQGNSA, per germline. V was shortened by 5 bases and J by 5 bases, with 15 bases between the two germline ends. This CDR3 is 15 amino acids long. Here the CDR3 DNA reads TGTGCCAGCAGCCCCTTTGAGACTGTGACCGGGGAGCTGTTTTTT. Amino acids: CASSPFETVTGELFF.

The genes are TRBV29-1 and TRBJ2-5; 8 bases fit TRBD2. The CDR3 sequence is 12 residues long. Germline-derived CDR1 and CDR2 are SQVTM and ANQGSEA. Trimming cost V 7 bases and J 3 bases; bases outside gene matches: 4. The CDR3 coding sequence is TGCAGCGCTAGAGCGGGAGAAGAGACCCAGTACTTC. This translates into CSARAGEETQYF.

V is TRBV6-5 and J is TRBJ1-2, with a weak D call TRBD1 (6 bases). The CDR3 totals 11 residues. The germline gives CDR1 MNHEY, CDR2 SVGAGI. V lost 11 bases, J lost 5 bases, and 12 bases lay in between. The CDR3 DNA reads TGTGCCTCAGGGGTAGGGTATGGCTACACCTTC. This sequence encodes CASGVGYGYTF.

The chain couples TRBV11-2 to TRBJ2-2; tentatively, D is TRBD2 (6 bases). The CDR3 consists of 15 residues. Per germline, CDR1 SGHAT and CDR2 FQNNGV. With 5 bases removed from V and 2 bases from J, the gap between germline ends came to 12 bases. The CDR3 here is CASSRDSPNTGELFF. CDR3 nucleotides: TGTGCCAGCAGCCGGGACTCTCCTAACACCGGGGAGCTGTTTTTT.

A single count supports this clone. The V and J genes are TRBV19 and TRBJ1-4, with D maybe TRBD1 (6 bases). Germline V lookup: CDR1 LNHDA, CDR2 SQIVND (reference sequence). The CDR3 consists of 14 residues. Trimming left V 5 bases short and J 0 bases short, with 7 bases between. CDR3 sequence reads: CASSHRATNEKLFF. The CDR3, as DNA: TGTGCCAGTAGTCACAGGGCAACTAATGAAAAACTGTTTTTT.

The rearrangement uses TRBV20-1 and TRBJ2-1, with 14 nucleotides matching TRBD2. Germline CDR1 and CDR2: DFQATT and SNEGSKA (reference sequence). V dropped 3 bases and J dropped 4; count of bases not matched to a gene: 2. The CDR3 contains 15 residues. CDR3 DNA: TGCAGTGCTAGTGGGACTAGCGGGAGATACAATGAGCAGTTCTTC. As protein: CSASGTSGRYNEQFF.

V usage is TRBV28 and J usage is TRBJ1-1; D gene unclear. V was trimmed by 3 bases and J by 1 base, leaving 6 bases between them. The CDR3 is 13 residues long. Per the germline V gene, CDR1 is MDHEN and CDR2 is SYDVKM. CDR3 bases: TGTGCCAGCAGTTTGAGGCCGAACACTGAAGCTTTCTTT. Protein: CASSLRPNTEAFF.

V and J are TRBV19 and TRBJ1-1, with a tentative D call TRBD1 (6 bases). V dropped 6 bases and J dropped 5 bases, with 19 bases sitting between them. Looked up from germline, CDR1 is LNHDA and CDR2 is SQIVND (reference sequence). CDR3 size: 15 residues. DNA for the CDR3: TGTGCCAGTAGCAGGGACGGCCTAAGGGGGACTGAAGCTTTCTTT. The encoded protein is CASSRDGLRGTEAFF.

The V gene is TRBV6-5, the J gene TRBJ2-4; 8 bases are shared with TRBD1. This CDR3 contains 16 residues. Germline V gives CDR1 MNHEY, CDR2 SVGAGI. V gave up 0 bases and J gave up 8 bases; unmatched junction bases: 9. The CDR3 nucleotides are TGTGCCAGCAGTTACTCCACCAACGACAGGGGCCACATTCAGTACTTC. It encodes CASSYSTNDRGHIQYF.

The chain has TRBV5-1 and TRBJ2-2; 7 bases align to TRBD1. Germline CDR1 and CDR2: SGHRS and YFSETQ. V gave up 1 base and J gave up 0 bases; unmatched junction bases: 3. CDR3 length: 16 amino acids. The CDR3 DNA reads TGCGCCAGCAGCTTGACAGGGGCGGCGAACACCGGGGAGCTGTTTTTT. It is translated as CASSLTGAANTGELFF. Together with reference TRBV5-1 and TRBJ2-2, the CDR3 gives the full variable domain: KAGVTQTPRYLIKTRGQQVTLSCSPISGHRSVSWYQQTPGQGLQFLFEYFSETQRNKGNFPGRFSGRQFSNSRSEMNVSTLELGDSALYLCASSLTGAANTGELFFGEGSRLTVL.

The chain uses TRBV9 and TRBJ2-1; 10 positions match TRBD2. The CDR3 length is 14 residues. Losses at the gene ends were 0 bases for V and 9 bases for J; bases not matched to a gene: 3. The germline gives CDR1 SGDLS, CDR2 YYNGEE. CDR3 in DNA: TGTGCCAGCAGCGTAGCGTCTAGCGGGGGTGAGCAGTTCTTC. It codes for CASSVASSGGEQFF.